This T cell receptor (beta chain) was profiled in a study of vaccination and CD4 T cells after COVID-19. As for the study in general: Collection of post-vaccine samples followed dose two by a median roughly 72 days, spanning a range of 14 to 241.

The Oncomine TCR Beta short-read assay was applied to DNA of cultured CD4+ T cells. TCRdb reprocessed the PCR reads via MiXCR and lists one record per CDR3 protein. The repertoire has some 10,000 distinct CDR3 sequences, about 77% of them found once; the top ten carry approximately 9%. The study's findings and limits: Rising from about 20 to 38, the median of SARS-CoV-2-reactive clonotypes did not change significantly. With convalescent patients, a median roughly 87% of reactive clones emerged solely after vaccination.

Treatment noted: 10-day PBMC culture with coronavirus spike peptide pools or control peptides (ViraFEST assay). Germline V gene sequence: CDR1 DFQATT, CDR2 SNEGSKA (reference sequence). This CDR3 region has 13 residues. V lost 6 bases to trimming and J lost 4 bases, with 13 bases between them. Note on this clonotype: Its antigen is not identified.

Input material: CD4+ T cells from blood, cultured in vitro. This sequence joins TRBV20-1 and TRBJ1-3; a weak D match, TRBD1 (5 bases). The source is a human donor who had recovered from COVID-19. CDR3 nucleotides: TGCAGTGCCCAAAGTCAGGGAGGAAACACCATATATTTT. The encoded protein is CSAQSQGGNTIYF.